A selection of T cell receptor beta chains follows, all from one sample in a study of spatial heterogeneity in lung cancer. TCRdb re-called the 5' RACE reads through MiXCR, storing one row per CDR3 protein. Among 39,000 or so distinct CDR3 sequences listed, over 9.5% were seen once. The source material was PBMCs, sampled at follow-up. The receptor set was obtained from a female donor with early-stage non-small cell lung cancer. CDR3s include the opening cysteine and the closing phenylalanine or tryptophan. D genes are given only for firm matches. Some rows have no size entry. The others give once, few or many, or a class for an expanded clone.

>.|TRBJ2-3|TRBV14|many
CASRGAVLLYTDTQYF
TGTGCCAGCAGGGGGGCAGTCTTATTGTATACAGATACGCAGTATTTT
>.|TRBJ1-5|TRBV15|.
CATSRDPGDQPQHF
TGTGCCACCAGCAGAGATCCGGGAGATCAGCCCCAGCATTTT
>.|TRBJ2-7|TRBV5-5|many
CASSRGAGGEQYF
TGTGCCAGCAGCCGCGGGGCCGGTGGGGAGCAGTACTTC
>.|TRBJ2-3|TRBV5-1|many
CASTSFGGPNTDTQYF
TGCGCCAGCACATCTTTCGGGGGGCCCAACACAGATACGCAGTATTTT
>TRBD2|TRBJ2-2|TRBV7-8|many
CATPRGRREDTGELFF
TGTGCCACCCCCAGAGGGCGGCGGGAGGACACCGGGGAGCTGTTTTTT
>.|TRBJ2-3|TRBV12-3/TRBV12-4|.
CASSLGTLTTDTQYF
TGTGCCAGCAGTCTAGGGACTTTAACCACAGATACGCAGTATTTT
>.|TRBJ1-1|TRBV28|.
CASSPPTLGAFF
TGTGCCAGCAGCCCCCCTACCTTGGGGGCTTTCTTT
>.|TRBJ2-7|TRBV15|few
CATSRDMGGWRNLTYEQYF
TGTGCCACCAGCAGAGATATGGGAGGATGGAGAAACTTAACCTACGAGCAGTACTTC
>.|TRBJ2-2|TRBV10-3|.
CAISETGNTGELFF
TGTGCCATCAGTGAAACAGGGAACACCGGGGAGCTGTTTTTT
>TRBD1|TRBJ2-2|TRBV28|.
CASCSSGTDLLRNTGELFF
TGTGCCAGCTGTAGTTCCGGGACAGACCTGCTACGGAACACCGGGGAGCTGTTTTTT
>TRBD2|TRBJ2-1|TRBV7-6|many
CASSLTPSGGVNEQFF
TGTGCCAGCAGCTTAACCCCTAGCGGGGGTGTCAATGAGCAGTTCTTC
>.|TRBJ1-1|TRBV7-9|many
CASSFPTAGNTEAFF
TGTGCCAGCAGCTTTCCCACAGCAGGGAACACTGAAGCTTTCTTT
>.|TRBJ2-3|TRBV20-1|few
CSARDPIRDTDTQYF
TGCAGTGCTAGGGACCCCATCCGGGACACAGATACGCAGTATTTT
>.|TRBJ2-2|TRBV10-3|many
CAISDRGSNTGELFF
TGTGCCATCAGTGATCGGGGTTCGAACACCGGGGAGCTGTTTTTT
>.|TRBJ2-5|TRBV6-2/TRBV6-3|.
CASSRGGQFGETQYF
TGTGCCAGCAGTCGGGGGGGACAGTTTGGAGAGACCCAGTACTTC
>TRBD1|TRBJ2-1|TRBV18|few
CASSPGQGAANEQFF
TGTGCCAGCTCACCGGGACAGGGGGCGGCAAATGAGCAGTTCTTC
>.|TRBJ1-2|TRBV5-5|many
CASSFVITGGRGYTF
TGTGCCAGCAGCTTTGTCATTACCGGGGGGCGAGGTTACACCTTC
>TRBD2|TRBJ2-1|TRBV7-3|many
CASSLGRGSYNEQFF
TGTGCCAGCAGCTTAGGGCGGGGGTCCTACAATGAGCAGTTCTTC
>.|TRBJ2-1|TRBV20-1|few
CSSKGRGVEQFF
TGCTCAAGCAAAGGCCGGGGTGTTGAGCAGTTCTTC
>TRBD1|TRBJ2-3|TRBV28|many
CASSSSGTGAGDTQYF
TGTGCCAGCAGTTCCAGCGGGACAGGGGCCGGAGATACGCAGTATTTT
>.|TRBJ2-3|TRBV2|.
CASSEPTFTDTQYF
TGTGCCAGCAGTGAACCCACGTTCACAGATACGCAGTATTTT
>TRBD2|TRBJ2-7|TRBV20-1|.
CSAVLRLAGGREQYF
TGCAGTGCTGTTCTAAGACTAGCGGGGGGTCGGGAGCAGTACTTC
>.|TRBJ2-6|TRBV4-1|many
CASSQLDMGFSGANVLTF
TGCGCCAGCAGCCAATTGGATATGGGTTTCTCTGGGGCCAACGTCCTGACTTTC
>.|TRBJ2-1|TRBV6-1|many
CASSERLVPSGDYNEQFF
TGTGCCAGCAGTGAACGCCTTGTTCCTTCGGGGGACTACAATGAGCAGTTCTTC
>TRBD2|TRBJ2-7|TRBV28|many
CASSPLSGGAYEQYF
TGTGCCAGCAGTCCCCTTAGCGGGGGGGCCTACGAGCAGTACTTC
>TRBD1|TRBJ2-5|TRBV19|.
CASSRQGSQETQYF
TGTGCCAGTAGTCGACAGGGCAGCCAAGAGACCCAGTACTTC
>TRBD2|TRBJ2-1|TRBV5-5|many
CASSFRGTSGDEQFF
TGTGCCAGCAGCTTCAGAGGGACTAGCGGGGATGAGCAGTTCTTC
>TRBD1|TRBJ1-5|TRBV10-3|few
CAISETLTGMGYQPQHF
TGTGCCATCAGTGAGACTTTGACAGGGATGGGTTATCAGCCCCAGCATTTT
>.|TRBJ1-5|TRBV4-1|many
CASSQVRGQPQHF
TGCGCCAGCAGCCAAGTCCGTGGTCAGCCCCAGCATTTT
>.|TRBJ2-3|TRBV19|.
CASRRTGDTQYF
TGTGCCAGTAGACGCACAGGGGATACGCAGTATTTT
>.|TRBJ2-1|TRBV6-5|.
CASSYSTVSLRGNEQFF
TGTGCCAGCAGTTACTCGACGGTGTCCCTTCGGGGCAATGAGCAGTTCTTC
>.|TRBJ2-7|TRBV6-1|.
CASSEAGAGFSYEQYF
TGTGCCAGCAGTGAAGCTGGCGCGGGGTTCTCCTACGAGCAGTACTTC
>TRBD1|TRBJ1-1|TRBV12-3/TRBV12-4|many
CASTPILGQGARNTEAFF
TGTGCCAGCACCCCGATTCTGGGACAGGGGGCGCGGAACACTGAAGCTTTCTTT
>TRBD1|TRBJ2-5|TRBV2|.
CASSEALGGASETQYF
TGTGCCAGCAGTGAAGCGCTAGGGGGCGCGTCGGAGACCCAGTACTTC
>TRBD2|TRBJ2-7|TRBV3-1|many
CASSPAGGAQYF
TGTGCCAGCAGCCCCGCGGGGGGCGCGCAGTACTTC
>.|TRBJ2-7|TRBV30|many
CAWGVGGYEQYF
TGTGCCTGGGGTGTTGGGGGTTACGAGCAGTACTTC
>TRBD1|TRBJ1-2|TRBV27|many
CASSLQGANYGYTF
TGTGCCAGCAGCCTACAGGGGGCTAACTATGGCTACACCTTC
>TRBD1|TRBJ1-1|TRBV11-2|many
CASSPRTGGAEAFF
TGTGCCAGCAGCCCTCGGACAGGGGGCGCGGAAGCTTTCTTT
>.|TRBJ2-1|TRBV6-5|.
CASSLRPRNEQFF
TGTGCCAGCAGTTTGAGGCCTAGGAATGAGCAGTTCTTC
>.|TRBJ2-2|TRBV20-1|many
CSVLRPGTGELFF
TGCAGTGTACTGCGCCCGGGAACCGGGGAGCTGTTTTTT
>.|TRBJ2-3|TRBV4-2|many
CASSQGPLGPYTDTQYF
TGTGCCAGCAGCCAAGGGCCCTTAGGTCCTTACACAGATACGCAGTATTTT
>.|TRBJ2-1|TRBV28|many
CASSQRIDEQFF
TGTGCCAGCAGTCAAAGGATCGATGAGCAGTTCTTC
>.|TRBJ2-5|TRBV7-6|many
CASSPEGIAETQYF
TGTGCCAGCAGCCCGGAAGGCATTGCGGAGACCCAGTACTTC
>.|TRBJ2-3|TRBV4-3|few
CASSQWGSTDTQYF
TGCGCCAGCAGCCAGTGGGGTAGCACAGATACGCAGTATTTT
>.|TRBJ2-5|TRBV20-1|.
CSAPEGGRETQYF
TGCAGTGCTCCGGAAGGAGGGCGAGAGACCCAGTACTTC